The rows below give T cell receptor beta chains drawn from one sample of a study of blood T cell repertoires in COVID-19. Libraries were prepared by immunoSEQ multiplex PCR; TCRdb keeps only in-frame clonotypes and omits some of them. Counted here are 120,000 or so clones, 60% to 85% occurring once; the ten biggest clones make up roughly 6.2%. Sequenced material: peripheral blood. Source of these receptors: a man in his sixties or seventies with acute or convalescent COVID-19. Each CDR3 is given without its conserved first and last residue. The order of the fields is V gene, J gene, CDR3 protein.

v_gene: TRBV3-1/TRBV3-2; j_gene: TRBJ2-5; CDR3aa: ASSRNGEAQY
v_gene: TRBV7-9; j_gene: TRBJ2-5; CDR3aa: ASSFVLAVQETQY
v_gene: TRBV11-2; j_gene: TRBJ1-2; CDR3aa: ASSLDRFQGKGYT
v_gene: TRBV7-9; j_gene: TRBJ2-2; CDR3aa: ASSLVRITGTGELF
v_gene: TRBV3-1/TRBV3-2; j_gene: TRBJ2-5; CDR3aa: ASSRGESSGGAETQY
v_gene: TRBV28; j_gene: TRBJ2-3; CDR3aa: ASRGTNPDTQY
v_gene: TRBV7-2; j_gene: TRBJ2-7; CDR3aa: ASSFLYEQY
v_gene: TRBV5-1; j_gene: TRBJ1-2; CDR3aa: ASSLQRTGYAEGYT
v_gene: TRBV7-2; j_gene: TRBJ1-4; CDR3aa: ASSWAGQGFEKLF
v_gene: TRBV5-1; j_gene: TRBJ2-1; CDR3aa: ASSFLAGDNEQF
v_gene: TRBV5-1; j_gene: TRBJ1-2; CDR3aa: ASSTGTGGGSGYT
v_gene: TRBV10-3; j_gene: TRBJ1-6; CDR3aa: AITGQGDSPLH
v_gene: TRBV6-2/TRBV6-3; j_gene: TRBJ1-5; CDR3aa: ASSTGQGGSQPQH
v_gene: TRBV5-5; j_gene: TRBJ1-2; CDR3aa: ASSWGQGAGYGYT
v_gene: TRBV5-4; j_gene: TRBJ2-7; CDR3aa: ASSPGGEGSYEQY
v_gene: TRBV10-3; j_gene: TRBJ2-1; CDR3aa: AISDSLAGGHSNEQF
v_gene: TRBV6-5; j_gene: TRBJ2-1; CDR3aa: ASSRDRPRNNEQF
v_gene: TRBV30; j_gene: TRBJ2-5; CDR3aa: AVTGSGETQY
v_gene: TRBV12-5; j_gene: TRBJ1-1; CDR3aa: ASGFQGGGFTEAF
v_gene: TRBV5-4; j_gene: TRBJ1-5; CDR3aa: ASSLVPGQGASGNQPQH